This section outlines one T cell receptor (beta chain) sequence together with its context. Authors' methods: Counts of nucleated cells, estimated from reference gene primer amplification, were obtained. Produced via immunoSEQ multiplex PCR; TCRdb's table is partial and in-frame only. Clone size and V and J calls were adopted from that table, with D and trimming inferred from the DNA. The repertoire has about 110,000 clones, around 88% of them found once; the top ten carry around 7%. The data derive from a study of blood T cell repertoires in COVID-19. On the study more broadly: Samples came from the United States, Italy and Spain, spanning acute and convalescent COVID-19. PBMCs, B-cell-depleted T cells, or T cells were the source of the cDNA or gDNA that made up the material.

Germline trimming cut 5 bases from V and 6 bases from J; bases unmatched to any gene: 8. The germline gives CDR1 SGHVS, CDR2 FQNEAQ. The CDR3 loop spans 16 amino acids. The sequence was collected from a man in his fifties with active or convalescent COVID-19. The sample comprised peripheral blood. The chain recombines TRBV7-8 with TRBJ2-1; 12 nucleotides align to TRBD1. The CDR3: CASSAGPGQGANEQFF. CDR3 DNA: TGTGCCAGCAGCGCCGGGCCGGGACAGGGGGCCAATGAGCAGTTCTTC.